This TCR beta chain was profiled in a study of blood T cell repertoires in COVID-19. Individuals drawn from under 30 US areas were roughly 18 to 89 years old. CDR3 length equals 13 residues. V was trimmed by 1 base and J by 3 bases, leaving 7 bases between them. Germline V lookup: CDR1 MNHEY, CDR2 SMNVEV (reference sequence). In the source study's methods: Amplification of reference gene primers provided the estimated nucleated cell counts. This table comes from immunoSEQ multiplex PCR, and its TCRdb copy is limited to in-frame clones, with some not included. That table is the source of V, J and clone size, and D and trimming were worked out from the DNA. The sample has 150,000 to 200,000 clones; roughly 80% are singletons.

This chain uses TRBV27 with TRBJ2-7; D ambiguous. What was sequenced was PBMCs or T cells enriched from blood (not recorded which). The sequence derives from a woman aged 50 to 60 who had recovered from COVID-19. The CDR3, as DNA: TGTGCCAGCAGTTTATACAGCCACTACGAGCAGTACTTC. Its translation: CASSLYSHYEQYF.